This note documents a single T cell receptor (beta chain) sequence. Its antigen is still unknown. Profiling relied on immunoSEQ multiplex PCR, and the TCRdb table lists in-frame clones only, not all of them. The data show under 100,000 clones, 80% to 95% seen once. This entry comes from a study of graft-versus-host responses after intestinal transplantation. Study at large: Among the recipients, all got anti-thymocyte globulin induction and then tacrolimus and steroids for around 3 years.

Study-level findings and limits: Early post-transplant falls in HvG clones accompanied the peak levels of circulating GvH clones. Ileal or blood samples showed some GvH clones first, and such clones were also found in recipient marrow. The study found high graft-versus-host to host-versus-graft clonal ratios in allografts of patients with graft-donor T cell macrochimerism.

Germline V lookup: CDR1 SGHDT, CDR2 YYEEEE. The CDR3 is made up of 13 amino acids. The V and J ends lost 7 bases and 3 bases, in that order; junction bases with no gene match: 5. This TCR was recovered from a human donor who was the organ donor for an intestinal transplant. The chain links TRBV5-6 to TRBJ1-2, with TRBD1 matching 8 bases. This sample comprised unstimulated CD8+ T cells sorted from spleen or lymph node cells, obtained before transplant. The CDR3 DNA sequence: TGTGCCAGCTCACAGGGGGACGACTATGGCTACACCTTC. Its protein is CASSQGDDYGYTF.